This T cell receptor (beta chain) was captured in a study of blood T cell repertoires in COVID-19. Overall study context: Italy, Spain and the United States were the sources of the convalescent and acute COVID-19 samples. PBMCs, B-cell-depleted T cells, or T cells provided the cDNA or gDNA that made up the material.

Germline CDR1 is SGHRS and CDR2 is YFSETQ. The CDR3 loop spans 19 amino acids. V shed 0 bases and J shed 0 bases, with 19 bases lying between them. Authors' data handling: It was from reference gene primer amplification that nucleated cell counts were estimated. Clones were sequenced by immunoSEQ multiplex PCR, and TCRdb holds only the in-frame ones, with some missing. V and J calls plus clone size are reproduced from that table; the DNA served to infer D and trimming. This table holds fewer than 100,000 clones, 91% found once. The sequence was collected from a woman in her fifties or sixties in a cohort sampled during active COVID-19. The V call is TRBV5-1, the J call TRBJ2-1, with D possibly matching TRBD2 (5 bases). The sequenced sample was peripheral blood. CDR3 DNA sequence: TGCGCCAGCAGCTTGGGGGCCTCGGGTAGCGAGAACTCCTACAATGAGCAGTTCTTC. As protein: CASSLGASGSENSYNEQFF.